What follows describes a single TCR beta chain. Its target is unknown. This entry is derived from a study of T cell responses to AZD1222 COVID-19 vaccine. Whole-study context: Second-dose recipients at about 4 or about 12 weeks were treated as one pooled group.

The assay was immunoSEQ multiplex PCR, and TCRdb's table has in-frame clones only and misses some. The sample includes about 150,000 clones, about 91% seen only once; the top ten take about 16%. Germline CDR1 reads LNHDA; CDR2 reads SQIVND (reference sequence). Trimming left V 5 bases short and J 2 bases short, with 31 bases between. CDR3 length equals 21 residues. Study findings and constraints: Baseline seropositives among AZD1222 recipients totaled only 5 or 6. All repertoire sampling was performed exclusively after the peak T cell response.

The sequences come from peripheral blood, collected on day 0 of AZD1222 vaccination. The chain recombines TRBV19 with TRBJ2-4; D is tentatively TRBD1 or TRBD2 (7 bases each). The receptor was isolated from an adult in good health. This chain's CDR3 is CASSLRPAGQHIIGSKNIQYF. The CDR3, as DNA: TGTGCCAGTAGTTTAAGGCCAGCGGGACAGCATATAATAGGATCCAAAAACATTCAGTACTTC.